This T cell receptor beta chain is from a study of T cell responses to AZD1222 COVID-19 vaccine. The V gene's germline CDR1 is SNHLY and CDR2 FYNNEI. V lost 8 bases, J lost 3 bases, and 3 bases stayed unmatched. This CDR3 contains 12 residues. Generated by immunoSEQ multiplex PCR, the TCRdb table keeps only in-frame clones and is missing some. The table lists approximately 77,000 clones, roughly 94% of them singletons, with under 7.5% in the top ten. This clone was observed a few times. The clonotype originates from an adult in good health. The sequenced sample was peripheral blood, obtained on day 0 of MenACWY control vaccination. J is TRBJ2-7 and V is TRBV2; TRBD1 matches at 8 bases. DNA for the CDR3: TGTGCCAGCCGGGGGACAGGCTACGAGCAGTACTTC. Translating gives CASRGTGYEQYF.